The sequence of this TCR beta chain was determined in a study of blood T cell repertoires in COVID-19. This clone was counted once. The protocol was immunoSEQ multiplex PCR, while the TCRdb copy is restricted to in-frame clones and leaves out a portion. The sample holds some 300,000 clones, 80% to 90% seen once. The CDR3 contains 16 residues. Germline CDR1 MGHRA, CDR2 YSYEKL. V dropped 2 bases and J dropped 2 bases, with 15 bases sitting between them. The sample was PBMCs or T cells enriched from blood (not recorded which). The receptor was derived from a man younger than 45 who had recovered from COVID-19. The J gene is TRBJ1-2, the V gene TRBV4-1, with D possibly being TRBD1 (5 bases). DNA for the CDR3: TGCGCCAGCAGCCAACCTAAGACAGCTACAAACTATGGCTACACCTTC. Protein sequence: CASSQPKTATNYGYTF.